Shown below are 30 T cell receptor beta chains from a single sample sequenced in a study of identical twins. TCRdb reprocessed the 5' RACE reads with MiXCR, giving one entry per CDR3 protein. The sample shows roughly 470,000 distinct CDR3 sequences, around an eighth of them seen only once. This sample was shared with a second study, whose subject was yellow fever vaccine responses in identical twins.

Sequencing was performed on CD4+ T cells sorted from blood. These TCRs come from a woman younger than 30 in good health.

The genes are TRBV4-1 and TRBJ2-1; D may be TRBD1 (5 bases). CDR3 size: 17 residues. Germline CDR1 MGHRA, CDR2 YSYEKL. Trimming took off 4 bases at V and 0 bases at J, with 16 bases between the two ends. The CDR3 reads CASSRQSTVDSYNEQFF. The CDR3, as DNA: TGCGCCAGCAGCCGGCAATCGACAGTAGACTCCTACAATGAGCAGTTCTTC.

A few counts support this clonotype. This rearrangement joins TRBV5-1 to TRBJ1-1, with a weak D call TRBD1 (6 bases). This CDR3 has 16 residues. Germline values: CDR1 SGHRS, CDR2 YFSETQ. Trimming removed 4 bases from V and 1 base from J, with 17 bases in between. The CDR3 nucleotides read TGCGCCAGCAGCCAGAACTCACAGGGATCGAACACTGAAGCTTTCTTT. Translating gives CASSQNSQGSNTEAFF.

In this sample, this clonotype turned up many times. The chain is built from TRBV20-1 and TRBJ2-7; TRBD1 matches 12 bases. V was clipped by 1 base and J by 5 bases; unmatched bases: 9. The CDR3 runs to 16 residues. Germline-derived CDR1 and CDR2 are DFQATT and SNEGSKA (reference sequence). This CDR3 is CSARAIIGTGGDEQYF. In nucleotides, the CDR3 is TGCAGTGCTAGAGCAATTATCGGGACAGGGGGCGACGAGCAGTACTTC.

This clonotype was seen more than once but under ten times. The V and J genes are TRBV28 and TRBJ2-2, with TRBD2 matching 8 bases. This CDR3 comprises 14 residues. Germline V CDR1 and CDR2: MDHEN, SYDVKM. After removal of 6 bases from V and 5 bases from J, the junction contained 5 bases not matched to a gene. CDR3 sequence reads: CASRPSGGTGELFF. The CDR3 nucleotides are TGTGCCAGCAGACCCAGCGGGGGTACCGGGGAGCTGTTTTTT.

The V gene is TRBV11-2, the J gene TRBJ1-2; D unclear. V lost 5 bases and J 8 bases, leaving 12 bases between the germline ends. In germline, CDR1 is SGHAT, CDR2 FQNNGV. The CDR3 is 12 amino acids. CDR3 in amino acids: CASSETLGGYTF. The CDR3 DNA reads TGTGCCAGCAGCGAGACCTTAGGAGGCTACACCTTC.

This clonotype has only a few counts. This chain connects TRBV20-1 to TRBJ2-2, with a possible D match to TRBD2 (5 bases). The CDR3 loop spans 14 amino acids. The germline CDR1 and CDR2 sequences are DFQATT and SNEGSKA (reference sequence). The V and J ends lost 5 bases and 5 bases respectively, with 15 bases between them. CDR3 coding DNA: TGCAGTGCTTCGAGGGTTGTAGGGACCGGGGAGCTGTTTTTT. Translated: CSASRVVGTGELFF.

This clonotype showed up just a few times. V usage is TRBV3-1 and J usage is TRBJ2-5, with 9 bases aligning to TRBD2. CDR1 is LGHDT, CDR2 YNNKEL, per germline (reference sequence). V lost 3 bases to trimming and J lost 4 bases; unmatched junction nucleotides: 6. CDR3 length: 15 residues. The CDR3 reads CASSQRGAGGETQYF. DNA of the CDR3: TGTGCCAGCAGCCAGAGAGGAGCGGGGGGAGAGACCCAGTACTTC.

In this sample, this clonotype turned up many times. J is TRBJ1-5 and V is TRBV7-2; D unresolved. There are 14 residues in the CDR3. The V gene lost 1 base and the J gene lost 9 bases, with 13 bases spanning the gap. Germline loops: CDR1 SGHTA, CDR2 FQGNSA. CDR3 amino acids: CASSLGGVGSPQHF. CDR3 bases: TGTGCCAGCAGCTTAGGAGGCGTTGGGTCGCCCCAGCATTTT.

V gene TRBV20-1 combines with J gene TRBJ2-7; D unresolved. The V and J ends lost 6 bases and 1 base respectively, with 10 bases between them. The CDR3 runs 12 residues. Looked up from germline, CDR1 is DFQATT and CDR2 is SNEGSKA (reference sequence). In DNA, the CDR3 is TGCAGTGCGTTAGGACCATCCTACGAGCAGTACTTC. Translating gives CSALGPSYEQYF.

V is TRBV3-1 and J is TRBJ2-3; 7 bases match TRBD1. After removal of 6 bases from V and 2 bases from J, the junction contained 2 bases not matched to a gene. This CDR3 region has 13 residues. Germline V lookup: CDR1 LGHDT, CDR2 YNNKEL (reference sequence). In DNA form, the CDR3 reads TGTGCCAGCAGGGGACAGATCACAGATACGCAGTATTTT. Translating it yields CASRGQITDTQYF.

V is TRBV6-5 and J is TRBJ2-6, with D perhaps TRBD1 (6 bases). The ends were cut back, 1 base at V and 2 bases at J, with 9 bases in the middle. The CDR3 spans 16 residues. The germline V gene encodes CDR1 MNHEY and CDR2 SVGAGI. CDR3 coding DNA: TGTGCCAGCAGTTACTTTCAGGGGCCTGGGGCCAACGTCCTGACTTTC. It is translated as CASSYFQGPGANVLTF.

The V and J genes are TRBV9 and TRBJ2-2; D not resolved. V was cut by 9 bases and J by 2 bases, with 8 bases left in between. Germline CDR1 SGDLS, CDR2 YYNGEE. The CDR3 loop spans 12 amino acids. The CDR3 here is CANHANTGELFF. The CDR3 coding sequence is TGTGCCAACCATGCAAACACCGGGGAGCTGTTTTTT. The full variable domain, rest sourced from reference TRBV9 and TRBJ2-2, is DSGVTQTPKHLITATGQRVTLRCSPRSGDLSVYWYQQSLDQGLQFLIQYYNGEERAKGNILERFSAQQFPDLHSELNLSSLELGDSALYFCANHANTGELFFGEGSRLTVL.

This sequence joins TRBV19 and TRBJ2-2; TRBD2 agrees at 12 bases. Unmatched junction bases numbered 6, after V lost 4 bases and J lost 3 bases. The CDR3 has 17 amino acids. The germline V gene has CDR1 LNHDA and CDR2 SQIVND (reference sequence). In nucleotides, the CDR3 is TGTGCCAGTAGTAGCACTAGCGGGGGGCCGCACACCGGGGAGCTGTTTTTT. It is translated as CASSSTSGGPHTGELFF.

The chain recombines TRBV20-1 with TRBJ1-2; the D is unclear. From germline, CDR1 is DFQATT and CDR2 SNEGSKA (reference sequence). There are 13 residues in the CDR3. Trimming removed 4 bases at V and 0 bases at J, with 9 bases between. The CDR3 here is CSATSGTNYGYTF. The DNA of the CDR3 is TGCAGTGCTACGAGCGGGACTAACTATGGCTACACCTTC.

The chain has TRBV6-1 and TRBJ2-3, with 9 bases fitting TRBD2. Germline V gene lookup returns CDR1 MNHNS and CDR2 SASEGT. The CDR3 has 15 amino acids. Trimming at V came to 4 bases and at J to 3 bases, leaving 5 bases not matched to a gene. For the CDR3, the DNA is TGTGCCAGCAGTGTTAGGAGCGGGAGGACAGATACGCAGTATTTT. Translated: CASSVRSGRTDTQYF.

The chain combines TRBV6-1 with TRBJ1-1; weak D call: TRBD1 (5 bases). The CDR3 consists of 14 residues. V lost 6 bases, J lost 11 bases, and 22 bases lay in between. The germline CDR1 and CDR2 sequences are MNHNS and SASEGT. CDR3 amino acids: CASSSPGAGLGAFF. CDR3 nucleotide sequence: TGTGCCAGCAGCTCCCCCGGGGCAGGGTTGGGTGCTTTCTTT.

The CDR3 spells CSARDWGGQETQYF. In DNA, the CDR3 is TGCAGTGCTAGAGATTGGGGGGGACAAGAGACCCAGTACTTC. The V call is TRBV20-1, the J call TRBJ2-5, with 7 bases identical to TRBD2. Germline loops: CDR1 DFQATT, CDR2 SNEGSKA (reference sequence). This CDR3 is built from 14 residues. Germline trimming cut 0 bases from V and 2 bases from J; bases unmatched to any gene: 3.

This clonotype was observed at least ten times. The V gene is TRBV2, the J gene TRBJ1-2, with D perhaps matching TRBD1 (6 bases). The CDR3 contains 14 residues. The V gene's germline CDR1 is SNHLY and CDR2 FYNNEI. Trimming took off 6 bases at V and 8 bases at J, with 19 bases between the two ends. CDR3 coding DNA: TGTGCCAGCAGATTGAACAGGGTATCGTACGGCTACACCTTC. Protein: CASRLNRVSYGYTF.

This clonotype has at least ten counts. This chain's CDR3 is CASSLGGPGFYEQFF. DNA for the CDR3: TGTGCCAGCAGCTTAGGGGGGCCGGGGTTCTATGAGCAGTTCTTC. The gene calls are TRBV7-3 and TRBJ2-1; tentatively, D is TRBD1 or TRBD2 (6 bases each). Germline V CDR1 and CDR2: SGHTA, FQGTGA. Trimming took 2 bases from V and 8 from J, leaving 16 bases between them. CDR3 length: 15 amino acids. Full variable domain (rest looked up from reference TRBV7-3 and TRBJ2-1): GAGVSQTPSNKVTEKGKYVELRCDPISGHTALYWYRQSLGQGPEFLIYFQGTGAADDSGLPNDRFFAVRPEGSVSTLKIQRTERGDSAVYLCASSLGGPGFYEQFFGPGTRLTVL.

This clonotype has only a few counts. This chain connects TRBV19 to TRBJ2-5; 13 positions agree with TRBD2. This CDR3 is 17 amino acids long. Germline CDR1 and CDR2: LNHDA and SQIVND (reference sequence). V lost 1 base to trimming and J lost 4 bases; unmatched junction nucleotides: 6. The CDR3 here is CASSIGTSGGALETQYF. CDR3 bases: TGTGCCAGTAGTATAGGCACTAGCGGGGGGGCCCTAGAGACCCAGTACTTC.

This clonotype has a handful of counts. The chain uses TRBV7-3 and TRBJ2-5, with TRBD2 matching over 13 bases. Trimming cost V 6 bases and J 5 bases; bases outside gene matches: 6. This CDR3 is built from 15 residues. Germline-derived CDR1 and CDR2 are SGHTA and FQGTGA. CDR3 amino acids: CASSQLAGGLETQYF. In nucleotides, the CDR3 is TGTGCCAGCAGTCAACTAGCGGGGGGGCTCGAGACCCAGTACTTC.

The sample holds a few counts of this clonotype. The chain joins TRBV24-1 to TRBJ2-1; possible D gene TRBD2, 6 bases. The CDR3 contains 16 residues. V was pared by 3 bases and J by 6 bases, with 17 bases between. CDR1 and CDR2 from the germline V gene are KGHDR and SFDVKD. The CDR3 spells CATSDPSATGGNEQFF. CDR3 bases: TGTGCCACCAGTGATCCTAGCGCCACCGGAGGCAATGAGCAGTTCTTC.

The CDR3 sequence: CASSPEGYSRETQYF. The DNA for the CDR3 is TGTGCCAGCAGCCCAGAGGGCTATTCACGGGAGACCCAGTACTTC. The chain uses TRBV11-2 and TRBJ2-5, with D possibly TRBD2 on 5 matching bases. This CDR3 has 15 residues. Looked up from germline, CDR1 is SGHAT and CDR2 is FQNNGV. The ends were cut back, 5 bases at V and 5 bases at J, with 18 bases in the middle.

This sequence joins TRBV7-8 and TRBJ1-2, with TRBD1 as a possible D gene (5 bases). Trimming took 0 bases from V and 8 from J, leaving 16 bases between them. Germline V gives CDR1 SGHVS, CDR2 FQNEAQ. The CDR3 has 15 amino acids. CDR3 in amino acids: CASSLALGGVDGYTF. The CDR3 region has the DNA TGTGCCAGCAGCTTAGCGCTAGGAGGGGTGGACGGCTACACCTTC. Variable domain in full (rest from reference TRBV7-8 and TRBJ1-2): GAGVSQSPRYKVAKRGQDVALRCDPISGHVSLFWYQQALGQGPEFLTYFQNEAQLDKSGLPSDRFFAERPEGSVSTLKIQRTQQEDSAVYLCASSLALGGVDGYTFGSGTRLTVV.

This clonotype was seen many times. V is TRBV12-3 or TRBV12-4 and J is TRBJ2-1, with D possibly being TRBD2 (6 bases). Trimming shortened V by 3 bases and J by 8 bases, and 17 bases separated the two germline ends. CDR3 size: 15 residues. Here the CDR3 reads CASSLGSGVGDEQFF. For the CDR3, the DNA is TGTGCCAGCAGTTTGGGTTCGGGAGTAGGCGATGAGCAGTTCTTC.

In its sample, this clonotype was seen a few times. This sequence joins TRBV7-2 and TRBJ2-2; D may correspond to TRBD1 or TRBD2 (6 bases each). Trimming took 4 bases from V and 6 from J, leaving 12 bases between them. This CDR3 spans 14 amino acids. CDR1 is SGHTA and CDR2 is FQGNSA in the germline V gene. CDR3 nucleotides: TGTGCCAGCAGCTCGGGGGCAGGGCCCGGGGAGCTGTTTTTT. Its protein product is CASSSGAGPGELFF.

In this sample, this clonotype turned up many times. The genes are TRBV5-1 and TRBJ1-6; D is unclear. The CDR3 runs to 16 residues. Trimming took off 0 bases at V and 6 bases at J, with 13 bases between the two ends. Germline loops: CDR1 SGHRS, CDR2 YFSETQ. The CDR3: CASSLAGSQLNSPLHF. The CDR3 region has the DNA TGCGCCAGCAGCTTGGCCGGGAGTCAGCTTAATTCACCCCTCCACTTT.

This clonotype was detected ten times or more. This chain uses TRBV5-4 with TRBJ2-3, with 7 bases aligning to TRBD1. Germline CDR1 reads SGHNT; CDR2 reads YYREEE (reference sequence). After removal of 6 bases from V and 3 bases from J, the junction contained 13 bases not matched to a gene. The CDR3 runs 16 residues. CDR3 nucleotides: TGTGCCAGCAAAATTTCGGTACAGGGGAGAACAGATACGCAGTATTTT. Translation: CASKISVQGRTDTQYF.

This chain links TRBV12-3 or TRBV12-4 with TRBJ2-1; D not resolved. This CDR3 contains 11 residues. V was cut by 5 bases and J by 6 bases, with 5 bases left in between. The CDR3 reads CASSRLNEQFF. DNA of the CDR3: TGTGCCAGCAGTCGGCTCAATGAGCAGTTCTTC.

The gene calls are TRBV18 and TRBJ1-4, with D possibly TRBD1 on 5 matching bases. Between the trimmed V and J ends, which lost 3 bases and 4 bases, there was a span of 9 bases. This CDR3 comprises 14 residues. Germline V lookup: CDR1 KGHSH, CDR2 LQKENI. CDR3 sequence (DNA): TGTGCCAGCTCACCCGGGGGAGTTAATGAAAAACTGTTTTTT. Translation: CASSPGGVNEKLFF.